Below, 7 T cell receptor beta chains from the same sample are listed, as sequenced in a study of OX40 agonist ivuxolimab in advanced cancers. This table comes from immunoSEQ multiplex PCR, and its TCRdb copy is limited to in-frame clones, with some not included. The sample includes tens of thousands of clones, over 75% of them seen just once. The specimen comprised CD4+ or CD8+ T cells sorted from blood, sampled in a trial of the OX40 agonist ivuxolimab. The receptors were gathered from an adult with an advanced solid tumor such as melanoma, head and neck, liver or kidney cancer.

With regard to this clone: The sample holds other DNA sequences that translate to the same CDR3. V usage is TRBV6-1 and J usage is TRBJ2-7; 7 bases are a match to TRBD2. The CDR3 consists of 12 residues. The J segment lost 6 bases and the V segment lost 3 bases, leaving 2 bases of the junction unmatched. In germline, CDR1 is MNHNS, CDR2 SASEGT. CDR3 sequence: CASSEGGFEQYF. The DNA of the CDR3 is TGTGCCAGCAGTGAGGGAGGGTTCGAGCAGTACTTC.

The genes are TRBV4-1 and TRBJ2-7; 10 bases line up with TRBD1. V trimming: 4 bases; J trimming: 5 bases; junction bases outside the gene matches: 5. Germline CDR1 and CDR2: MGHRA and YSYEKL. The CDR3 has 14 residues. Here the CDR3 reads CASSPPGQGNEQYF. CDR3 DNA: TGCGCCAGCAGCCCCCCGGGACAGGGGAACGAGCAGTACTTC.

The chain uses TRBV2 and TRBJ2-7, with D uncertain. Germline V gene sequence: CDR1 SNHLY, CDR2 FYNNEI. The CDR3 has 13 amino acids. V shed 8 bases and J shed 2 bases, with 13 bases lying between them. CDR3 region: CASGLNRAYEQYF. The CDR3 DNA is TGTGCCAGCGGGTTAAACAGAGCCTACGAGCAGTACTTC. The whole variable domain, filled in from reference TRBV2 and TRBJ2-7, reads EPEVTQTPSHQVTQMGQEVILRCVPISNHLYFYWYRQILGQKVEFLVSFYNNEISEKSEIFDDQFSVERPDGSNFTLKIRSTKLEDSAMYFCASGLNRAYEQYFGPGTRLTVT.

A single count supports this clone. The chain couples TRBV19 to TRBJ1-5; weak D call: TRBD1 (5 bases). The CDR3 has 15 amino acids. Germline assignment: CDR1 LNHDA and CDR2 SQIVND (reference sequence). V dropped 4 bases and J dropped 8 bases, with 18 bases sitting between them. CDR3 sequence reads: CASSTLGTVLEPQHF. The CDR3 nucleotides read TGTGCCAGTAGTACCTTGGGGACGGTCCTGGAGCCCCAGCATTTT.

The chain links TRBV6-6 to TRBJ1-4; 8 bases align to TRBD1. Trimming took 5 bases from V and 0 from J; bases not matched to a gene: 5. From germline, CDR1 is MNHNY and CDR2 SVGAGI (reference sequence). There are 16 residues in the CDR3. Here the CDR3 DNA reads TGTGCCAGCAGTAAAGGACAGGGTGCAACTAATGAAAAACTGTTTTTT. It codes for CASSKGQGATNEKLFF.

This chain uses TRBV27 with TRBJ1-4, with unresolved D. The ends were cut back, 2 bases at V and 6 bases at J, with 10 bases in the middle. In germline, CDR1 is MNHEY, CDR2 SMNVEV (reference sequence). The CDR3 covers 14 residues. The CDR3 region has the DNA TGTGCCAGCAGTTTAAGAGGGCGAGATGAAAAACTGTTTTTT. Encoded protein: CASSLRGRDEKLFF.

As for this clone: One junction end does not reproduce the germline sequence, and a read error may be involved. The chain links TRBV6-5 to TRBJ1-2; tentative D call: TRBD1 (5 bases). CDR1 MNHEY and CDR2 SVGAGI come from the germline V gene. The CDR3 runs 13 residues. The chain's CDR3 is CATSRRGAVGYTF. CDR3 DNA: TGTGCCACCAGTCGAAGGGGAGCGGTAGGCTACACCTTC.